A selection of T cell receptor beta chains follows, all from one sample in a study of blood T cell repertoires in COVID-19. Profiling relied on immunoSEQ multiplex PCR, and the TCRdb table lists in-frame clones only, not all of them. The sample shows approximately 300,000 clones, around four fifths of them seen only once. Source material: peripheral blood. The receptors stem from a woman aged 50 to 60 with active or convalescent COVID-19. Both conserved end residues are part of each CDR3. D genes are given only for firm matches. Not every row has a clone size; where given, it reads once, few, many or a size class.

j_gene,d_gene,len,abundance,v_gene,CDR3nt,CDR3aa
TRBJ1-5,TRBD1,13,.,TRBV12-3/TRBV12-4,TGTGCCAGCAACTTACAGGGGATCGAAGCCCAGCATTTT,CASNLQGIEAQHF
TRBJ1-5,.,13,.,TRBV2,TGTGCCAGCAGTGGAACCGGGGATCAGCCCCAGCATTTT,CASSGTGDQPQHF
TRBJ2-2,TRBD2,13,.,TRBV7-8,TGTGGAACTAGCGGGAGTGACAACGGGGAGCTGTTTTTT,CGTSGSDNGELFF
TRBJ1-1,TRBD1,12,.,TRBV27,TGTGCCAGCAGTTTACCGGGACAGGAAGCTTTCTTT,CASSLPGQEAFF
TRBJ1-3,.,16,few,TRBV19,TGTGCCAGTAGCCCCCCCAGGGTAACTAAAGGAAACACCATATATTTT,CASSPPRVTKGNTIYF
TRBJ1-2,.,12,.,TRBV6-1,TGTGCCAGCAGTGAATTTGGGGAGGGCTACACCTTC,CASSEFGEGYTF
TRBJ1-4,TRBD1,13,once,TRBV28,TGTGCCAGCAGTAGAGGGGGCGATGAAAAACTGTTTTTT,CASSRGGDEKLFF
TRBJ1-3,.,15,.,TRBV28,TGTGCCAGCAGTTTACTAGGGACTTCTGGAAACACCATATATTTT,CASSLLGTSGNTIYF
TRBJ1-4,.,15,.,TRBV15,TGTGCCACCAGCCCGGGGAACAGGGAGGGTGAAAAACTGTTTTTT,CATSPGNREGEKLFF
TRBJ1-5,.,15,.,TRBV6-1,TGTGCCAGCAGTGAATGGGGGGAAGGAGGTCAGCCCCAGCATTTT,CASSEWGEGGQPQHF
TRBJ2-5,TRBD1,15,.,TRBV9,TGTGCCAGCAGCCCAGCGGGGACAGGGGTAGAGACCCAGTACTTC,CASSPAGTGVETQYF
TRBJ2-1,TRBD2,18,once,TRBV6-1,TGTGCCAGCAGTGAAGCGCTACTAGCGGGAGCTTCTTACAATGAGCAGTTCTTC,CASSEALLAGASYNEQFF
TRBJ2-7,.,15,.,TRBV27,TGTGCCAGCAGGCCGGGGGGAGGGGGAGTTGGGGAGCAGTACTTC,CASRPGGGGVGEQYF
TRBJ1-1,.,13,few,TRBV6-4,TGTGCCAGCAGTGCAGGGTTCGACACTGAAGCTTTCTTT,CASSAGFDTEAFF
TRBJ1-2,.,14,.,TRBV29-1,TGCAGCGTTGTGGTACGATTGGGGGCGAAGGGCTACACCTTC,CSVVVRLGAKGYTF
TRBJ2-2,.,14,.,TRBV10-3,TGTGCCTTAAAGGAGGCCGCGTCGGCCGGGGAGCTGTTTTTT,CALKEAASAGELFF
TRBJ2-1,TRBD2,14,once,TRBV28,TGTGCCAGCAGCTCGACTAGCGGGGTAAATGAGCAGTTCTTC,CASSSTSGVNEQFF
TRBJ2-7,TRBD2,13,.,TRBV3-1/TRBV3-2,TGTGCCAGCAGCCCTAGCGGGAGGGCCGAGCAGTACTTC,CASSPSGRAEQYF
TRBJ2-2,.,14,.,TRBV11-2,TGTGCCAGCAGCCCCCCCTGGGCGACCGGGGAGCTGTTTTTT,CASSPPWATGELFF
TRBJ1-1,TRBD1,16,.,TRBV18,TGTGCCAGCTCACCAGATCCGGGACAGGGAAAAACTGAAGCTTTCTTT,CASSPDPGQGKTEAFF
TRBJ2-5,TRBD1,15,.,TRBV5-1,TGCGCCAGCAGCTTGGGGGTCGACAGGGTAGAGACCCAGTACTTC,CASSLGVDRVETQYF
TRBJ1-5,TRBD1,15,once,TRBV7-9,TGTGCCAGCAGCCCGCAGGACAGGGGGAAGCAGCCCCAGCATTTT,CASSPQDRGKQPQHF
TRBJ2-1,TRBD2,16,once,TRBV5-6,TGTGCCAGCAGCTTCCGTAGTAGCGGGAGCAACAATGAGCAGTTCTTC,CASSFRSSGSNNEQFF
TRBJ1-1,.,16,.,TRBV5-1,TGCGCCAGCAACCTGGGGGCAGGGGTCATGAACACTGAAGCTTTCTTT,CASNLGAGVMNTEAFF
TRBJ2-3,TRBD2,16,.,TRBV7-8,TGTGCCAGCAGCTTAGGACTAGCGGCTAGCACAGATACGCAGTATTTT,CASSLGLAASTDTQYF
TRBJ2-3,.,16,.,TRBV28,TGTGCCAGCAGTCAGAGACAGGCCTCCGACACAGATACGCAGTATTTT,CASSQRQASDTDTQYF
TRBJ2-7,.,15,.,TRBV5-1,TGCGCCAGCAGCATCTCGGGACTCGGCTCCTACGAGCAGTACTTC,CASSISGLGSYEQYF
TRBJ1-2,TRBD1,17,few,TRBV5-1,TGCGCCAGCAGCTTGGACAGGGGATCCCTCACTAACTATGGCTACACCTTC,CASSLDRGSLTNYGYTF
TRBJ1-6,.,16,.,TRBV28,TGTGCCAGCAGTGTACAGGGTATGTCCTATAATTCACCCCTCCACTTT,CASSVQGMSYNSPLHF
TRBJ2-7,TRBD2,17,once,TRBV5-4,TGTGCCAGCAGCGAGGGGACTAGCGGGAGGGTAATCTACGAGCAGTACTTC,CASSEGTSGRVIYEQYF